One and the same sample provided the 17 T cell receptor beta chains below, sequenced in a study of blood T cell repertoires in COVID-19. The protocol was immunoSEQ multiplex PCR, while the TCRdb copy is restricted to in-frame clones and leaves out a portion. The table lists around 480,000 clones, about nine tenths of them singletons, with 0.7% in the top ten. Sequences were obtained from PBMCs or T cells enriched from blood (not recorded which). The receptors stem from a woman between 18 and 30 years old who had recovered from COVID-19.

The chain's CDR3 is CASSLGQPANYGYTF. The DNA for the CDR3 is TGTGCCAGCAGCTTGGGACAGCCCGCTAACTATGGCTACACCTTC. The rearrangement uses TRBV5-6 and TRBJ1-2, with a possible D match to TRBD1 (5 bases). In germline, CDR1 is SGHDT, CDR2 YYEEEE. The CDR3 runs 15 residues. Deletions cut 0 bases from V and 0 bases from J, with 9 bases between.

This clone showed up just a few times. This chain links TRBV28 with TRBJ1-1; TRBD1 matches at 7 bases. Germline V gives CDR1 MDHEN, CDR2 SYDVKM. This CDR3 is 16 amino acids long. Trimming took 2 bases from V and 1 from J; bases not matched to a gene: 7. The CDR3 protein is CASSLGETGSNTEAFF. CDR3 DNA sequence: TGTGCCAGCAGTTTAGGGGAGACAGGGTCGAACACTGAAGCTTTCTTT.

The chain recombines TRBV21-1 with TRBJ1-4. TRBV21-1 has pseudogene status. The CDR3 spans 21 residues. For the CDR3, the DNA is TGTGCCAGCAGCAAACCTACCCCGGGATCCTTTCTAAATGCAACTAATGAAAAACTGTTTTTT. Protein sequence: CASSKPTPGSFLNATNEKLFF.

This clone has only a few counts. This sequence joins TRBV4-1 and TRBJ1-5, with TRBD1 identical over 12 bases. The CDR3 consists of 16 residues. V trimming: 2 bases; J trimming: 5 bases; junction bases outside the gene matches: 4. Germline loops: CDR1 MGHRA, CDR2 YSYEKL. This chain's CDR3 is CASSQWDRGLDQPQHF. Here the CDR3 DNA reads TGCGCCAGCAGCCAATGGGACAGGGGGCTAGATCAGCCCCAGCATTTT.

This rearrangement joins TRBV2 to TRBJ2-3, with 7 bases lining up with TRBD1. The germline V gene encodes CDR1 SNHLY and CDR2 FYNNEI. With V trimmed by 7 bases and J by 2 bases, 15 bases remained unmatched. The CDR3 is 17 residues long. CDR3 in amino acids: CASKYAPRDRHTDTQYF. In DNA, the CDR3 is TGTGCCAGCAAGTACGCCCCCCGGGACAGACACACAGATACGCAGTATTTT. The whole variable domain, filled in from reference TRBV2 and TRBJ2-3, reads EPEVTQTPSHQVTQMGQEVILRCVPISNHLYFYWYRQILGQKVEFLVSFYNNEISEKSEIFDDQFSVERPDGSNFTLKIRSTKLEDSAMYFCASKYAPRDRHTDTQYFGPGTRLTVL.

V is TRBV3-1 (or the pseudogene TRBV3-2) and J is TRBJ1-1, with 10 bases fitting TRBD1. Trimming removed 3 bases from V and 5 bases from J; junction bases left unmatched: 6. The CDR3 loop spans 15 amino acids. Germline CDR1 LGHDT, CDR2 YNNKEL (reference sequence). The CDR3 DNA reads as TGTGCCAGCAGCCAGCAGACAGGGGGCGAAACTGAAGCTTTCTTT. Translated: CASSQQTGGETEAFF.

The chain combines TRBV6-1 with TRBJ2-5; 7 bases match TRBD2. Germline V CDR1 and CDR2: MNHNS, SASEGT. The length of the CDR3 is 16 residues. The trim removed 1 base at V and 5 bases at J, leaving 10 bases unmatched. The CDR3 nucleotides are TGTGCCAGCAGTGAAGGGAATTACGGGCGGGGGGAGACCCAGTACTTC. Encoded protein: CASSEGNYGRGETQYF.

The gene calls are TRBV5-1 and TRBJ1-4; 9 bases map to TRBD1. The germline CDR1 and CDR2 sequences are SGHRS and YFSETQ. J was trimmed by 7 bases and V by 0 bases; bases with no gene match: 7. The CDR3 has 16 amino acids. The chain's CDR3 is CASSLGTGDGGEKLFF. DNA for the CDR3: TGCGCCAGCAGCTTGGGGACAGGGGATGGTGGTGAAAAACTGTTTTTT.

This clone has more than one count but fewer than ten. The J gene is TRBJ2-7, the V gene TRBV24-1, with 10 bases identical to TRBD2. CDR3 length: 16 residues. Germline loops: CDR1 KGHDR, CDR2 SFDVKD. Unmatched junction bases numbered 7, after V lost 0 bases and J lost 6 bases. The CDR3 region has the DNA TGTGCCACCAGTGATTTGGCTGGGCTAGCGGGGGCCGAGCAGTACTTC. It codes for CATSDLAGLAGAEQYF.

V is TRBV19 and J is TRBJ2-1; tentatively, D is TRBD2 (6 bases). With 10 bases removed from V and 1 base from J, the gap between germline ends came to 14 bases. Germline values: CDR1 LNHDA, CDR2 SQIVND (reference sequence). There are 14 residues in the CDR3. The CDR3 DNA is TGTGCCACCCGCCGGACTAATTCCTACAATGAGCAGTTCTTC. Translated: CATRRTNSYNEQFF.

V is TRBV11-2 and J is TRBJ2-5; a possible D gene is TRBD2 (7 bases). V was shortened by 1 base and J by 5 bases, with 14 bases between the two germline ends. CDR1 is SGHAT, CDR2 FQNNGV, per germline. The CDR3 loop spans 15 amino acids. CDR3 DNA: TGTGCCAGCAGCTTAGGAGGGGGGGAGTGGGAGACCCAGTACTTC. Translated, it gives CASSLGGGEWETQYF.

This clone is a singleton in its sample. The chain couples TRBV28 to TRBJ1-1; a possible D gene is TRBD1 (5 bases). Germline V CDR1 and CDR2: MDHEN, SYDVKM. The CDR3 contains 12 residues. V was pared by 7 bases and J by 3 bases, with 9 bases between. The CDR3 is CASTPGYTEAFF. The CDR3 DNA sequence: TGTGCCAGCACTCCAGGGTACACTGAAGCTTTCTTT.

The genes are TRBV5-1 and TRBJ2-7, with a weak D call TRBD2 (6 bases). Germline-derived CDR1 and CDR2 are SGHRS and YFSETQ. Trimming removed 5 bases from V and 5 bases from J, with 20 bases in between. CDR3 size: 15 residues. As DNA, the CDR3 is TGCGCCAGCAGGGTGCAGGGAGGCGTTTACCACGAGCAGTACTTC. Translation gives CASRVQGGVYHEQYF.

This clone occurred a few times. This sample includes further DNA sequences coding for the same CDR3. CDR3 amino acids: CASSRQGQETQYF. For the CDR3, the DNA is TGTGCCAGCAGTAGACAGGGGCAAGAGACCCAGTACTTC. The rearrangement links TRBV2 to TRBJ2-5; TRBD1 matches 8 bases. The CDR3 is made up of 13 amino acids. From germline, CDR1 is SNHLY and CDR2 FYNNEI. V trimming: 5 bases; J trimming: 2 bases; junction bases outside the gene matches: 1.

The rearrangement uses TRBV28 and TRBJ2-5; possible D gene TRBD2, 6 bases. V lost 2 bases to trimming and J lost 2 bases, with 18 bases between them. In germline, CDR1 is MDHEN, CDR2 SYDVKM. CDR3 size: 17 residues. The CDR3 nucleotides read TGTGCCAGCAGTTTACGGGCGCTGGGACTGCAACAAGAGACCCAGTACTTC. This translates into CASSLRALGLQQETQYF.

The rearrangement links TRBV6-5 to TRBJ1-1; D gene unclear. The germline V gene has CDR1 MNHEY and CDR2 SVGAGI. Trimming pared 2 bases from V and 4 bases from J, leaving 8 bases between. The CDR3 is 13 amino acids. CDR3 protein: CASSYLRVTEAFF. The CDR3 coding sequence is TGTGCCAGCAGTTACCTCCGGGTCACTGAAGCTTTCTTT.

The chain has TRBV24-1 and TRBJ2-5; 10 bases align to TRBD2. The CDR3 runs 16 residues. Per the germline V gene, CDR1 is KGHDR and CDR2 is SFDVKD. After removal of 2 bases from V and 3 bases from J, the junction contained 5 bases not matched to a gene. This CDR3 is CATSDSGSGGKETQYF. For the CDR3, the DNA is TGTGCCACCAGTGATTCGGGTAGCGGGGGGAAAGAGACCCAGTACTTC.